A single sample gave rise to the 18 T cell receptor beta chains below, sequenced in a study of PD-1 blockade in classical Hodgkin lymphoma. Using immunoSEQ multiplex PCR, the repertoire was profiled, and TCRdb retains in-frame clones only, with some absent. The data show around 45,000 clones, roughly 73% seen once. The time point was: cycle 4 day 1 (C4D1), after 6 weeks of nivolumab. All trial patients relapsed after autologous stem cell transplantation. The source material was peripheral blood mononuclear cells (PBMCs), sampled before the fourth cycle of nivolumab. The origin of the receptors is a human donor with classical Hodgkin lymphoma.

The chain recombines TRBV6-5 with TRBJ1-2; 7 bases align to TRBD1. The CDR3 runs to 15 residues. Unmatched junction bases numbered 9, after V lost 4 bases and J lost 4 bases. Germline V gene lookup returns CDR1 MNHEY and CDR2 SVGAGI. The CDR3 DNA reads TGTGCCAGCAGTTCAACCGGGACAGCGGTCTATGGCTACACCTTC. It encodes CASSSTGTAVYGYTF.

The J gene is TRBJ2-1, the V gene TRBV5-1; either TRBD1 or TRBD2 may supply D (5 bases each). The germline V gene encodes CDR1 SGHRS and CDR2 YFSETQ. CDR3 size: 15 residues. V was shortened by 0 bases and J by 0 bases, with 7 bases between the two germline ends. Here the CDR3 reads CASSLGGSSYNEQFF. Written as DNA, the CDR3 is TGCGCCAGCAGCTTGGGGGGGAGCTCCTACAATGAGCAGTTCTTC.

The V gene is TRBV29-1, the J gene TRBJ2-1; D assignment may be TRBD1 or TRBD2 (6 bases each). Germline V lookup: CDR1 SQVTM, CDR2 ANQGSEA. Trimming stripped 4 bases from V and 3 bases from J, with 10 bases between. CDR3 length: 13 residues. The CDR3 is CSVGRGVYNEQFF. The CDR3 DNA reads as TGCAGCGTTGGGAGGGGGGTCTACAATGAGCAGTTCTTC.

The V and J genes are TRBV19 and TRBJ1-2; D is undetermined. In germline, CDR1 is LNHDA, CDR2 SQIVND (reference sequence). This CDR3 spans 12 amino acids. Trimming took off 6 bases at V and 6 bases at J, with 11 bases between the two ends. CDR3 loop: CASRIGGNGYTF. As DNA, the CDR3 is TGTGCCAGTAGGATTGGAGGAAATGGCTACACCTTC.

The chain has TRBV19 and TRBJ1-1; 8 nucleotides align to TRBD1. CDR1 is LNHDA and CDR2 is SQIVND in the germline V gene (reference sequence). Trimming cost V 5 bases and J 1 base; bases outside gene matches: 6. This CDR3 contains 15 residues. The CDR3 nucleotides are TGTGCCAGTAGTTTCCCGGACAGGGCGAACACTGAAGCTTTCTTT. This encodes CASSFPDRANTEAFF.

This clone has more than one count but fewer than ten. This chain connects TRBV11-2 to TRBJ1-2; 7 bases are shared with TRBD1. The CDR3 consists of 16 residues. Germline V gives CDR1 SGHAT, CDR2 FQNNGV. The V gene end was trimmed by 1 base and the J gene end by 4 bases; junction bases not matched to a gene: 9. The CDR3 region has the DNA TGTGCCAGCAGCTTAGCCCCCGGGACAGATTTCTATGGCTACACCTTC. It translates to CASSLAPGTDFYGYTF.

For this clone: Other nucleotide sequences in the sample specify the same CDR3. The chain carries TRBV19 and TRBJ1-1; D possibly corresponds to TRBD1 (5 bases). Germline values: CDR1 LNHDA, CDR2 SQIVND (reference sequence). The CDR3 runs to 13 residues. Deletions cut 5 bases from V and 2 bases from J, with 9 bases between. For the CDR3, the DNA is TGTGCCAGTAGTCTCCAGGGTAACACTGAAGCTTTCTTT. This codes for CASSLQGNTEAFF.

This chain uses TRBV2 with TRBJ2-3; D not resolved. Germline V gives CDR1 SNHLY, CDR2 FYNNEI. The CDR3 has 13 residues. The germline V and J ends were trimmed by 7 bases and 0 bases, with 8 bases remaining between them. The CDR3: CASILLSTDTQYF. The CDR3 nucleotides read TGTGCCAGCATTTTGCTTAGCACAGATACGCAGTATTTT.

This sequence joins TRBV4-3 and TRBJ2-7; 10 bases line up with TRBD1. With V trimmed by 5 bases and J by 5 bases, 6 bases remained unmatched. From germline, CDR1 is LGHNA and CDR2 YSLEER. This CDR3 has 14 residues. The CDR3 here is CASSLRQGAHEQYF. In nucleotides, the CDR3 is TGCGCCAGCAGCTTACGACAGGGGGCCCACGAGCAGTACTTC.

The chain recombines TRBV2 with TRBJ2-1; D ambiguous. The V gene's germline CDR1 is SNHLY and CDR2 FYNNEI. V was shortened by 6 bases and J by 10 bases, with 16 bases between the two germline ends. This CDR3 spans 13 amino acids. DNA for the CDR3: TGTGCCAGCAGCCCCCCTCGGGTGTGGGAGCAGTTCTTC. It yields the protein CASSPPRVWEQFF. The full variable domain, rest sourced from reference TRBV2 and TRBJ2-1, is EPEVTQTPSHQVTQMGQEVILRCVPISNHLYFYWYRQILGQKVEFLVSFYNNEISEKSEIFDDQFSVERPDGSNFTLKIRSTKLEDSAMYFCASSPPRVWEQFFGPGTRLTVL.

This chain links TRBV15 with TRBJ1-5, with a possible D match to TRBD1 (5 bases). Per the germline V gene, CDR1 is LNHNV and CDR2 is YYDKDF (reference sequence). Trimming removed 0 bases at V and 0 bases at J, with 15 bases between. The CDR3 spans 18 residues. CDR3 region: CATSRDRARGISNQPQHF. CDR3 DNA sequence: TGTGCCACCAGCAGAGATCGTGCTAGGGGAATTAGCAATCAGCCCCAGCATTTT.

This clone came up a few times. The V and J genes are TRBV4-3 and TRBJ2-5; 7 nucleotides align to TRBD1. The CDR3 has 15 amino acids. Germline values: CDR1 LGHNA, CDR2 YSLEER. Trimming cost V 0 bases and J 2 bases; bases outside gene matches: 3. Here the CDR3 DNA reads TGCGCCAGCAGCCAAGATCCAGGGGGACAAGAGACCCAGTACTTC. Its protein is CASSQDPGGQETQYF.

The rearrangement joins TRBV11-3 to TRBJ2-3; TRBD2 matches at 8 bases. CDR3 size: 16 residues. Losses at the gene ends were 6 bases for V and 4 bases for J; bases not matched to a gene: 12. Germline V gives CDR1 SGHNT, CDR2 YENEEA. Written as DNA, the CDR3 is TGTGCCAGCAGTCTCGGTCGGGGGGGTCCCCCAGATACGCAGTATTTT. It yields the protein CASSLGRGGPPDTQYF.

The V gene is TRBV7-6, the J gene TRBJ1-2; D gene ambiguous. The CDR3 loop spans 15 amino acids. Germline CDR1 reads SGHVS; CDR2 reads FNYEAQ. The V gene lost 5 bases and the J gene lost 2 bases, with 15 bases spanning the gap. CDR3 DNA: TGTGCCAGCAGCCCCCTGTGGACGGAAAACTATGGCTACACCTTC. It specifies CASSPLWTENYGYTF.

V and J are TRBV18 and TRBJ2-1, with D uncertain. The CDR3 sequence is 14 residues long. Deletions cut 0 bases from V and 6 bases from J, with 9 bases between. Germline assignment: CDR1 KGHSH and CDR2 LQKENI. For the CDR3, the DNA is TGTGCCAGCTCACCACCGAGGTCCCCCAATGAGCAGTTCTTC. It is translated as CASSPPRSPNEQFF.

The gene calls are TRBV2 and TRBJ2-5; 9 nucleotides align to TRBD2. This CDR3 is 13 amino acids long. Germline CDR1 SNHLY, CDR2 FYNNEI. V lost 3 bases to trimming and J lost 5 bases; unmatched junction nucleotides: 1. Here the CDR3 DNA reads TGTGCCAGCAGTGATCTAGCGGGGGAGACCCAGTACTTC. Amino acids: CASSDLAGETQYF.

This clone occurred once. V is TRBV14 and J is TRBJ1-2; maybe TRBD1 (5 bases). The germline V and J ends were trimmed by 1 base and 8 bases, with 14 bases remaining between them. The CDR3 extends over 14 amino acids. Looked up from germline, CDR1 is SGHDN and CDR2 is FVKESK. DNA of the CDR3: TGTGCCAGCAGCCAAGGAGGGACGGCCGTAGGCTACACCTTC. It yields the protein CASSQGGTAVGYTF.

The chain uses TRBV7-2 and TRBJ2-3, with 8 bases matching TRBD1. Losses at the gene ends were 3 bases for V and 8 bases for J; bases not matched to a gene: 4. Germline V gene data show CDR1 as SGHTA and CDR2 as FQGNSA. The CDR3 has 13 residues. In nucleotides, the CDR3 is TGTGCCAGCAGCTTTGGACAGGGCGGTACGCAGTATTTT. Translating gives CASSFGQGGTQYF.